This is a list of T cell receptor beta chains from one sample in a study of early T cells in non-severe SARS-CoV-2 infection. TCRdb reanalysed the 5' RACE reads using MiXCR and keeps one entry per CDR3 protein. The sample carries about 50,000 distinct CDR3 sequences, approximately 8.4% recorded once. The sample taken for sequencing was whole blood. These TCRs come from an adult who was a healthcare worker with PCR-confirmed SARS-CoV-2 infection or an uninfected control (not recorded which). CDR3s include the opening cysteine and the closing phenylalanine or tryptophan. The D gene is left open where the match is weak. A clone size is listed for some rows: how often the clone was seen (once, few, many), or a class if it is expanded.

>TRBV29-1|TRBJ2-4|few|TRBD2
CSVGSGGPAKNIQYF
TGCAGCGTTGGGTCGGGAGGGCCGGCCAAAAACATTCAGTACTTC
>TRBV7-8|TRBJ2-5|few|TRBD2
CASSMGLAGGETQYF
TGTGCCAGCAGCATGGGACTAGCGGGAGGAGAGACCCAGTACTTC
>TRBV4-1|TRBJ1-4|.|.
CASSQDSNGNEKLFF
TGCGCCAGCAGCCAAGATTCGAACGGTAATGAAAAACTGTTTTTT
>TRBV19|TRBJ2-1|many|.
CASSKIRGSGDNEQFF
TGTGCCAGTAGCAAAATCCGTGGGTCGGGCGACAATGAGCAGTTCTTC
>TRBV25-1|TRBJ1-2|few|TRBD1
CASSSRGVRYGYTF
TGTGCCAGCAGTAGCAGGGGGGTACGCTATGGCTACACCTTC
>TRBV5-5|TRBJ2-1|.|TRBD1
CASSFRDSRSSYNEQFF
TGTGCCAGCAGCTTCCGGGACAGCCGTAGCTCCTACAATGAGCAGTTCTTC
>TRBV7-7|TRBJ2-5|many|TRBD2
CASSRLAGGVAETQYF
TGTGCCAGCAGCCGACTAGCGGGGGGCGTAGCAGAGACCCAGTACTTC
>TRBV29-1|TRBJ1-2|many|TRBD1
CSVAPGQGDGYTF
TGCAGCGTTGCACCGGGACAGGGGGACGGCTACACCTTC
>TRBV14|TRBJ1-4|few|TRBD1
CASSRHTGVDEKLFF
TGTGCCAGCAGCCGCCATACAGGGGTCGATGAAAAACTGTTTTTT
>TRBV10-2|TRBJ2-3|many|TRBD2
CASSRLAESTDTQYF
TGCGCCAGCAGCAGACTAGCGGAAAGCACAGATACGCAGTATTTT
>TRBV7-8|TRBJ2-3|many|TRBD2
CASSLETSGTTDTQYF
TGTGCCAGCAGCCTCGAGACTAGCGGGACAACAGATACGCAGTATTTT
>TRBV18|TRBJ1-1|many|.
CASSPQDRSTEAFF
TGTGCCAGCTCACCACAGGATCGGAGCACTGAAGCTTTCTTT
>TRBV6-6|TRBJ2-7|many|TRBD1
CASSPGQGDYEQYF
TGTGCCAGCAGTCCCGGACAGGGGGACTACGAGCAGTACTTC
>TRBV5-1|TRBJ1-5|few|TRBD1
CASSSTGADNQPQHF
TGCGCCAGCAGCTCAACAGGGGCGGACAATCAGCCCCAGCATTTT
>TRBV7-3|TRBJ2-3|.|.
CASSSHSTDTQYF
TGTGCCAGCAGCTCCCACAGCACAGATACGCAGTATTTT
>TRBV10-3|TRBJ2-1|.|.
CAISGGDEQFF
TGTGCCATCAGTGGAGGTGATGAGCAGTTCTTC
>TRBV20-1|TRBJ2-1|many|.
CSARDGDLGQFF
TGCAGTGCTAGAGACGGGGATCTAGGGCAGTTCTTC
>TRBV10-2|TRBJ2-7|.|.
CASSEFRGGEQYF
TGCGCCAGCAGTGAGTTCCGAGGCGGCGAGCAGTACTTC
>TRBV20-1|TRBJ2-3|few|.
CSARDFGRDASTDTQYF
TGCAGTGCTAGAGATTTCGGAAGGGACGCTAGCACAGATACGCAGTATTTT
>TRBV11-2|TRBJ2-1|.|.
CASNPGYNEQFF
TGTGCCAGCAACCCAGGCTACAATGAGCAGTTCTTC
>TRBV6-1|TRBJ1-1|many|.
CASSEDGGQGTEAFF
TGTGCCAGCAGTGAAGATGGAGGTCAGGGCACTGAAGCTTTCTTT
>TRBV7-9|TRBJ2-4|many|.
CASSSSQPGNIQYF
TGTGCCAGCAGCTCGTCTCAGCCTGGTAACATTCAGTACTTC
>TRBV5-1|TRBJ2-1|.|TRBD2
CASSLVGTSSVGEQFF
TGCGCCAGCAGCCTTGTAGGGACTAGCAGTGTAGGTGAGCAGTTCTTC
>TRBV7-9|TRBJ2-3|many|.
CASSPKGPDTQYF
TGTGCCAGCAGCCCTAAGGGTCCAGATACGCAGTATTTT
>TRBV20-1|TRBJ2-2|.|.
CSASNQLAGELFF
TGCAGTGCTAGTAATCAGTTAGCCGGGGAGCTGTTTTTT
>TRBV5-1|TRBJ1-1|.|.
CASSFGTLNTEAFF
TGCGCCAGCAGCTTCGGGACATTGAACACTGAAGCTTTCTTT
>TRBV28|TRBJ2-3|many|.
CASSLGELYTDTQYF
TGTGCCAGCAGTTTAGGCGAGCTTTACACAGATACGCAGTATTTT
>TRBV28|TRBJ2-7|few|.
CASSFGTGPPYEQYF
TGTGCCAGCAGTTTTGGCACCGGGCCTCCCTACGAGCAGTACTTC
>TRBV20-1|TRBJ2-4|.|TRBD2
CSARLGTSGNIQYF
TGCAGTGCTCGACTCGGGACTAGCGGGAACATTCAGTACTTC
>TRBV11-2|TRBJ2-1|few|.
CASSLEGGNEQFF
TGTGCCAGCAGCTTAGAGGGCGGCAATGAGCAGTTCTTC
>TRBV7-9|TRBJ2-7|few|.
CASSQNYSGVNTYEQYF
TGTGCCAGCAGCCAAAACTACTCAGGGGTCAACACGTACGAGCAGTACTTC
>TRBV9|TRBJ1-2|many|TRBD1
CASSVDGQGTGYTF
TGTGCCAGCAGCGTAGATGGACAGGGAACTGGCTACACCTTC
>TRBV19|TRBJ1-2|few|.
CASSLNRVTDGYTF
TGTGCCAGTAGTCTAAACAGGGTTACGGATGGCTACACCTTC
>TRBV7-9|TRBJ2-5|few|.
CASSLGQHQETQYF
TGTGCCAGCAGCTTGGGCCAGCACCAAGAGACCCAGTACTTC
>TRBV7-3|TRBJ1-1|.|.
CASKEGEDTEVFF
TGTGCCAGCAAGGAGGGGGAGGACACTGAAGTTTTCTTT
>TRBV7-6|TRBJ2-2|few|.
CASSLGDGELFF
TGTGCCAGCAGCTTGGGAGACGGGGAGCTGTTTTTT
>TRBV4-1|TRBJ2-6|many|.
CASSQDPSGANVLTF
TGCGCCAGCAGCCAAGACCCATCTGGGGCCAACGTCCTGACTTTC